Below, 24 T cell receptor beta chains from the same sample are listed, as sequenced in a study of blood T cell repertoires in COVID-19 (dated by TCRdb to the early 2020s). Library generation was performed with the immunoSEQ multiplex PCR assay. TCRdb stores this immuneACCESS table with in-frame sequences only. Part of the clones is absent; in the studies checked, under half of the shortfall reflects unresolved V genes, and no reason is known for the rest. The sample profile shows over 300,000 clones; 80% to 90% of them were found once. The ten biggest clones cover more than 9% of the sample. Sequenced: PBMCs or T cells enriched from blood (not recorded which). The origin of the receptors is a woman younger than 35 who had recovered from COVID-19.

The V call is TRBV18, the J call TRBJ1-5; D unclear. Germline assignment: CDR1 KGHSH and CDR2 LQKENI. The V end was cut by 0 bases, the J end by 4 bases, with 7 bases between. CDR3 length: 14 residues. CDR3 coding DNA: TGTGCCAGCTCACCACCGGGAGGGAATCAGCCCCAGCATTTT. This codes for CASSPPGGNQPQHF.

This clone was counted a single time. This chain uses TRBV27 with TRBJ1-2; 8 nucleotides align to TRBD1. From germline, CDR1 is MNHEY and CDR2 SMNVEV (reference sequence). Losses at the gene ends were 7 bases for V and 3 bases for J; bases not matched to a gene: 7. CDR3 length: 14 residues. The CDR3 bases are TGTGCCAGCACCAAAGGGGGACAGGACTATGGCTACACCTTC. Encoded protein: CASTKGGQDYGYTF.

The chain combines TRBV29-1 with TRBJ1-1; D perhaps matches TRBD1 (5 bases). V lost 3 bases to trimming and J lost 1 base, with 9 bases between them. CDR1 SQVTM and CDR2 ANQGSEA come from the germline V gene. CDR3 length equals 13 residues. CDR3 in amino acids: CSVDRVRNTEAFF. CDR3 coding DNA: TGCAGCGTTGACAGGGTCCGGAACACTGAAGCTTTCTTT.

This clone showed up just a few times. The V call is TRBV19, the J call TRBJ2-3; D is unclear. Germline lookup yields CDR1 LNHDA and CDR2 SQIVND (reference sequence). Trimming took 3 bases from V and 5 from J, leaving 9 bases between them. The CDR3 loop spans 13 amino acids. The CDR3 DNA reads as TGTGCCAGTAGTATCGGTTCGGGAGATACGCAGTATTTT. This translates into CASSIGSGDTQYF.

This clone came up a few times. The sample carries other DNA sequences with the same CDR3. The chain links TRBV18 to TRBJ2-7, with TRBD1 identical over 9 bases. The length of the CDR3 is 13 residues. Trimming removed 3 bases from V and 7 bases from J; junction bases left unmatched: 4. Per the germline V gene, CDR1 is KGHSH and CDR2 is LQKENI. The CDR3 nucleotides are TGTGCCAGCTCACCGGGACAGGGAAGGGAGCAGTACTTC. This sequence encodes CASSPGQGREQYF.

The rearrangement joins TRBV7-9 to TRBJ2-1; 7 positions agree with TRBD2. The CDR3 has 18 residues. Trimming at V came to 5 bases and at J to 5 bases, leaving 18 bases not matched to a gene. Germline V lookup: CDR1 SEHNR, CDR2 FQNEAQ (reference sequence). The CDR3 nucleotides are TGTGCCAGCAGCCCCGCGACAAATGAGGGAGGGCCGGACAATGAGCAGTTCTTC. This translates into CASSPATNEGGPDNEQFF.

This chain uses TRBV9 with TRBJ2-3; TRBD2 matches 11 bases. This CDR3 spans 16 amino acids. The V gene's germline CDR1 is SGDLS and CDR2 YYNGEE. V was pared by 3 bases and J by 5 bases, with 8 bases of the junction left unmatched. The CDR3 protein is CASSADLAGGRDTQYF. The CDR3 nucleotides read TGTGCCAGCAGCGCAGACCTAGCGGGAGGAAGAGATACGCAGTATTTT.

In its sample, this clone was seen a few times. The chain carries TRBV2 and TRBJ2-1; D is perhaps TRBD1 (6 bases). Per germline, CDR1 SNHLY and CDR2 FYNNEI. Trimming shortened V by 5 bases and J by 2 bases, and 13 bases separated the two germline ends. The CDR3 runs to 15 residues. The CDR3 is CASSLQGIAYNEQFF. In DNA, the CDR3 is TGTGCCAGCAGTCTTCAGGGGATCGCCTACAATGAGCAGTTCTTC.

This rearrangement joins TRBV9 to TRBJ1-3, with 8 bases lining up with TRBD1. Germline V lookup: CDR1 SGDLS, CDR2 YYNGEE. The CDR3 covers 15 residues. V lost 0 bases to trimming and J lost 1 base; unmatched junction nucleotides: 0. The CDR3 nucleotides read TGTGCCAGCAGCGTAGGGACAGGGTCTGGAAACACCATATATTTT. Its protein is CASSVGTGSGNTIYF.

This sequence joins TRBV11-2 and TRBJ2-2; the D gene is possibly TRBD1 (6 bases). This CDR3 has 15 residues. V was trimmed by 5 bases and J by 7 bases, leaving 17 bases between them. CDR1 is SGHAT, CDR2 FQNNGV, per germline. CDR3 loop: CASSRDKGVGGELFF. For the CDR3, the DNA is TGTGCCAGCAGCCGGGACAAAGGGGTGGGCGGGGAGCTGTTTTTT.

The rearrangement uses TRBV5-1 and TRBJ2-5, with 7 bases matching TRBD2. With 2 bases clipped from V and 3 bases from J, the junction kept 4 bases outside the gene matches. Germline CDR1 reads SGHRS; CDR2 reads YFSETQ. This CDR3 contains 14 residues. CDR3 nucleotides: TGCGCCAGCAGCTTCGGGAGGACCAAAGAGACCCAGTACTTC. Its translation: CASSFGRTKETQYF.

CDR3 coding DNA: TGTGCCAGCAGCCCGGACAGGACTCCACTCTACGAGCAGTACTTC. It yields the protein CASSPDRTPLYEQYF. The chain uses TRBV5-5 and TRBJ2-7; 7 bases match TRBD1. Germline lookup yields CDR1 SGHKS and CDR2 YYEKEE (reference sequence). This CDR3 region has 15 residues. J lost 3 bases, V lost 4 bases, and 10 bases had no gene match.

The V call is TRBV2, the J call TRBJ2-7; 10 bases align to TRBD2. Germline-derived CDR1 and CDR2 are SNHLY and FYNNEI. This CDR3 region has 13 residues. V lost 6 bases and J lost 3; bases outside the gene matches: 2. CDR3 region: CASREREGYEQYF. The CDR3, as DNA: TGTGCCAGCAGAGAGCGGGAGGGCTACGAGCAGTACTTC. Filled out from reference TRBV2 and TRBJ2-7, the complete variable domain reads EPEVTQTPSHQVTQMGQEVILRCVPISNHLYFYWYRQILGQKVEFLVSFYNNEISEKSEIFDDQFSVERPDGSNFTLKIRSTKLEDSAMYFCASREREGYEQYFGPGTRLTVT.

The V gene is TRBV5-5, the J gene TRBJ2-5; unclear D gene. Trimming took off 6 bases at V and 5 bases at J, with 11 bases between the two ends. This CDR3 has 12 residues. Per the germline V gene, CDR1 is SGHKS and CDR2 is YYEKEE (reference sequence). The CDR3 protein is CASNFASETQYF. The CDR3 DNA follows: TGTGCCAGCAACTTCGCTAGTGAGACCCAGTACTTC.

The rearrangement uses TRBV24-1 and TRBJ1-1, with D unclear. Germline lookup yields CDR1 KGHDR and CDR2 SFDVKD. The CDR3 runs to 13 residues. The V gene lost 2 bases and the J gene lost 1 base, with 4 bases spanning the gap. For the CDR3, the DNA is TGTGCCACCAGTGATTCTAAGAACACTGAAGCTTTCTTT. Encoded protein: CATSDSKNTEAFF.

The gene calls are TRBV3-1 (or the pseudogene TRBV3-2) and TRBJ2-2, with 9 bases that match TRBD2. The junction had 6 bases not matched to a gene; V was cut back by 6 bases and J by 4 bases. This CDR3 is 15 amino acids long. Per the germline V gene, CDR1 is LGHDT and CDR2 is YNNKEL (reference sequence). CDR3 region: CASSRRLAVTGELFF. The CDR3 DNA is TGTGCCAGCAGTCGTCGACTAGCGGTCACCGGGGAGCTGTTTTTT.

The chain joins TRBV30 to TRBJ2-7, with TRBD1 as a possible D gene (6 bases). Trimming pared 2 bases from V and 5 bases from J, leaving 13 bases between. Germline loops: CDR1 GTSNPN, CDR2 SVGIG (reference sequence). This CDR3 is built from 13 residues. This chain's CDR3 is CAWSSQGFDEQYF. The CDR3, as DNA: TGTGCCTGGAGTAGCCAGGGGTTTGACGAGCAGTACTTC.

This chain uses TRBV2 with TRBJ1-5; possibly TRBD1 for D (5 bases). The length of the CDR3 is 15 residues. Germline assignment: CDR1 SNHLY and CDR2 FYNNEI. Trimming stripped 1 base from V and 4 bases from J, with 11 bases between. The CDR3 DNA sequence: TGTGCCAGCAGTGAAGAGGGGTCGTTAAATCAGCCCCAGCATTTT. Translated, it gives CASSEEGSLNQPQHF. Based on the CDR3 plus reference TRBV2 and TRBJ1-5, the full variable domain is EPEVTQTPSHQVTQMGQEVILRCVPISNHLYFYWYRQILGQKVEFLVSFYNNEISEKSEIFDDQFSVERPDGSNFTLKIRSTKLEDSAMYFCASSEEGSLNQPQHFGDGTRLSIL.

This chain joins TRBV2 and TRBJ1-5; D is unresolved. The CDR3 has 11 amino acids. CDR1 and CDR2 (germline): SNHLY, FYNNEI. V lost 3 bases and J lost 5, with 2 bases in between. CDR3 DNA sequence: TGTGCCAGCAGTGACGATCAGCCCCAGCATTTT. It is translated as CASSDDQPQHF.

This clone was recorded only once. The CDR3, as DNA: TGTGCCAGCAGTGGGGGACAGCTTAATGAAAAACTGTTTTTT. Its translation: CASSGGQLNEKLFF. The chain is built from TRBV28 and TRBJ1-4, with 7 bases aligning to TRBD1. Per the germline V gene, CDR1 is MDHEN and CDR2 is SYDVKM. V gave up 5 bases and J gave up 4 bases; unmatched junction bases: 4. This CDR3 has 14 residues.

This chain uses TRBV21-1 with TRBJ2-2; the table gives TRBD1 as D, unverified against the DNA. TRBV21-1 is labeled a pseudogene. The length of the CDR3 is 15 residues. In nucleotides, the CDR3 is TGTGCCAGCAGCAAAAGGGGGAGAGCGGTCGGGGAGCTGTTTTTT. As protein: CASSKRGRAVGELFF.

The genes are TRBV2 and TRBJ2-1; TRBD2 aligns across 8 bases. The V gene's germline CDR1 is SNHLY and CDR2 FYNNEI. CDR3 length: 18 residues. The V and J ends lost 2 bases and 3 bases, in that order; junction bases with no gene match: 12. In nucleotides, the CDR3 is TGTGCCAGCAGTGAACTTAACGGGAGGGTGACGAGCTACAATGAGCAGTTCTTC. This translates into CASSELNGRVTSYNEQFF. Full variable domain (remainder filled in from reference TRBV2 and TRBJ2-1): EPEVTQTPSHQVTQMGQEVILRCVPISNHLYFYWYRQILGQKVEFLVSFYNNEISEKSEIFDDQFSVERPDGSNFTLKIRSTKLEDSAMYFCASSELNGRVTSYNEQFFGPGTRLTVL.

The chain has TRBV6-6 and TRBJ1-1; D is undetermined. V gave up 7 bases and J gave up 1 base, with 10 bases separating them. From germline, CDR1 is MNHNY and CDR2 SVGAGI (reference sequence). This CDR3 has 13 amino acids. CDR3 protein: CASISVENTEAFF. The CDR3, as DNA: TGTGCCAGCATTTCAGTCGAGAACACTGAAGCTTTCTTT.

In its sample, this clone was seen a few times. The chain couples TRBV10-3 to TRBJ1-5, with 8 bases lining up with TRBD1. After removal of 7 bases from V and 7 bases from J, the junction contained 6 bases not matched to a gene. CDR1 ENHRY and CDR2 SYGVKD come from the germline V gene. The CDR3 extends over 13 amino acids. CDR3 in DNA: TGTGCCATCAAGCAGGGGGCATGGCAGCCCCAGCATTTT. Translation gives CAIKQGAWQPQHF.